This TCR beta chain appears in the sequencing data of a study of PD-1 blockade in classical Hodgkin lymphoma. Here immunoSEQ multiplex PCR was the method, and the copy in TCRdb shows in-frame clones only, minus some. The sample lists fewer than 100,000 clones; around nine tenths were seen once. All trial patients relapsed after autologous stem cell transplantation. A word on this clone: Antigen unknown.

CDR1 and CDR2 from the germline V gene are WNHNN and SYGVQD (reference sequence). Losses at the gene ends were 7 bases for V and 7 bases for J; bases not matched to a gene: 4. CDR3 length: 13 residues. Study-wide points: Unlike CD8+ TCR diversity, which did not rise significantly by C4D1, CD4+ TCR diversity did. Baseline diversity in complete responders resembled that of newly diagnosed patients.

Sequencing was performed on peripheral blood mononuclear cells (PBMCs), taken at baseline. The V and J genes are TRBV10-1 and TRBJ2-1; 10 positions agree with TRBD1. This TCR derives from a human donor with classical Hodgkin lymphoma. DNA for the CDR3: TGCGCCAGCACCGGGACAGGGGTAAATGAGCAGTTCTTC. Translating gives CASTGTGVNEQFF.